This is a list of T cell receptor beta chains from one sample in a study of T cell changes during pregnancy in multiple sclerosis. TCRdb keeps only in-frame clones here, not all; method: immunoSEQ multiplex PCR. The data hold about 40,000 clones, with roughly nine tenths observed a single time. The sample consisted of CD4+ T cells from peripheral blood mononuclear cells, taken in the first trimester of pregnancy. Source of these receptors: a female donor with multiple sclerosis, enrolled in a pregnancy study. Each CDR3 is given with its conserved first and last residue. D genes are given only for firm matches. Some rows have no size entry. The others give once, few or many, or a class for an expanded clone.

v_call,clone_size,j_call,d_call,cdr3_nt,cdr3_aa
TRBV5-8,.,TRBJ2-5,.,TGTGCCAGCAGCTTACAAACAGGTCAAGAGACCCAGTACTTC,CASSLQTGQETQYF
TRBV19,.,TRBJ2-7,TRBD2,TGTGCCAGTAGTCCCACAGCGGGAAAATCCTACGAGCAGTACTTC,CASSPTAGKSYEQYF
TRBV27,.,TRBJ2-7,TRBD2,TGTGCCAGCAGGCTAGCGGGAGGCTACGAGCAGTACTTC,CASRLAGGYEQYF
TRBV10-3,.,TRBJ1-5,TRBD1,TGTGCCATCAGAGGACAGGCTGACCAGCCCCAGCATTTT,CAIRGQADQPQHF
TRBV7-9,medium-sized,TRBJ1-2,TRBD1,TGTGCCAGCAGCCCGCTTGGGACAGACTATGGCTACACCTTC,CASSPLGTDYGYTF
TRBV5-4,few,TRBJ2-5,TRBD2,TGTGCCAGCAGCTTGGGGGGGGGAGGTATGGAGACCCAGTACTTC,CASSLGGGGMETQYF
TRBV11-2,.,TRBJ1-1,TRBD1,TGTGCCAGCAGCTTAGTAGGGCAGGGGGCCACTGAAGCTTTCTTT,CASSLVGQGATEAFF
TRBV9,.,TRBJ2-7,TRBD2,TGTGCCAGCAGCGTAGGGGCTAGCGGGATCGTTATTGCCCCCTACGAGCAGTACTTC,CASSVGASGIVIAPYEQYF
TRBV19,once,TRBJ1-5,.,TGTGCCAGTAGGAGGAAGGATCAGCCCCAGCATTTT,CASRRKDQPQHF
TRBV6-5,.,TRBJ2-1,TRBD2,TGTGCCAGCGGTAGCGGGAGCATCAATGAGCAGTTCTTC,CASGSGSINEQFF
TRBV6-1,once,TRBJ1-2,TRBD1,TGTGCCAGCGGCGAACAGGGGGCCTATGGCTACACCTTC,CASGEQGAYGYTF
TRBV7-2,.,TRBJ1-6,TRBD1,TGTGCCAGCAGCTTAAATCCGGGACAGACGAATTCACCCCTCCACTTT,CASSLNPGQTNSPLHF
TRBV14,.,TRBJ2-6,TRBD1,TGTGCCAGCAGCCCTTGGACAGGGATGGGTACTGGGGCCAACGTCCTGACTTTC,CASSPWTGMGTGANVLTF
TRBV30,.,TRBJ2-2,.,TGTGCCCTCTCGATGGGCAGTAATTCGCCCGGGGAGCTGTTTTTT,CALSMGSNSPGELFF
TRBV21-1,.,TRBJ2-3,.,TGTGCCAGCACCTCCCGGACAGGGGTCGGTACGCAGTATTTT,CASTSRTGVGTQYF
TRBV10-1,few,TRBJ1-3,TRBD1,TGCGCCAGCAGCACCGGACAGGGGATGGGCCGAAACACCATATATTTT,CASSTGQGMGRNTIYF
TRBV7-3,.,TRBJ2-2,TRBD1,TGTGCCAGCAGCTTAAAGGGACAGGGTACCGGGGAGCTGTTTTTT,CASSLKGQGTGELFF
TRBV13,.,TRBJ2-7,TRBD2,TGTGCCAGCAGCCCGGGATTGTTCGGACTAGCGGATCCAGAAGTCGGATACGAGCAGTACTTC,CASSPGLFGLADPEVGYEQYF
TRBV9,.,TRBJ2-1,TRBD2,TGTGCCAGCAGCCCCGGAACTAGCGGGGCCGGGGCTAGAAATGAGCAGTTCTTC,CASSPGTSGAGARNEQFF
TRBV6-5,.,TRBJ2-1,TRBD1,TGTGCCAGCAGATTAACAGGGGTCAATGAGCAGTTCTTC,CASRLTGVNEQFF
TRBV5-5,.,TRBJ1-1,.,TGTGCCAGCAGCTTGAGAGGGGGGGTGAACACTGAAGCTTTCTTT,CASSLRGGVNTEAFF
TRBV19,.,TRBJ1-1,TRBD1,TGTGCCAGTAAAGCCGGGACAGGGGGCGGGAGCACTGAAGCTTTCTTT,CASKAGTGGGSTEAFF
TRBV6-5,.,TRBJ2-7,.,TGTGCCAGCAGTTACTCGAGGTATACGGAGCAGTACTTC,CASSYSRYTEQYF
TRBV7-9,once,TRBJ1-2,TRBD1,TGTGCCAGCAGCCCCCGGGACAGGGTAGAGTATGGCTACACCTTC,CASSPRDRVEYGYTF
TRBV25-1,.,TRBJ2-7,.,TGTGCCAGCAGTCCCTCATTGGGGGGAACCTACGAGCAGTACTTC,CASSPSLGGTYEQYF
TRBV19,.,TRBJ1-5,.,TGTGCCAGTAGTATTACGGGAGGTTCGCTTAGCAATCAGCCCCAGCATTTT,CASSITGGSLSNQPQHF
TRBV5-1,.,TRBJ2-7,.,TGCGCCAGCAGCCCCAAGGGACACCCGAGCTCCTACGAGCAGTACTTC,CASSPKGHPSSYEQYF
TRBV19,.,TRBJ2-2,TRBD1,TGTGCCAGTAGCAAAACAGGGGGCCTCACCGGGGAGCTGTTTTTT,CASSKTGGLTGELFF
TRBV6-1,once,TRBJ1-2,.,TGTGCCGGATTCCGGGGATCGTCGGGCTATGGCTACACCTTC,CAGFRGSSGYGYTF
TRBV5-6,.,TRBJ2-3,TRBD1,TGTGCCAGCAGCTTGGCGGGACAGGGTAACGCAGATACGCAGTATTTT,CASSLAGQGNADTQYF
TRBV29-1,.,TRBJ2-5,TRBD1,TGCAGCGTTGGAGGGACAGGGGATCAGACTCGAGAGACCCAGTACTTC,CSVGGTGDQTRETQYF
TRBV6-1,.,TRBJ1-5,.,TGTGCCAGCAGAGGAGCCAAAGCGAGGCAGCCCCAGCATTTT,CASRGAKARQPQHF
TRBV30,few,TRBJ1-1,.,TGTGCCTGGAGTGTACAGGCCAACACTGAAGCTTTCTTT,CAWSVQANTEAFF
TRBV7-3,.,TRBJ1-1,TRBD1,TGTGCCAGCAGCTTACAGGGGGACACTGAAGCTTTCTTT,CASSLQGDTEAFF
TRBV28,.,TRBJ1-2,TRBD1,TGTGCCAGCAGTTCCGGGACAGGCGTCTATGGCTACACCTTC,CASSSGTGVYGYTF
TRBV18,.,TRBJ2-7,TRBD1,TGTGCCAGCTCAGTCGGGACAGGGGACGTTATCCAGACCTACGAGCAGTACTTC,CASSVGTGDVIQTYEQYF
TRBV7-2,.,TRBJ2-7,.,TGTGCCAGCAGCTTGGCCCGCCGGGACATACTCTCCTACGAGCAGTACTTC,CASSLARRDILSYEQYF
TRBV19,.,TRBJ1-5,.,TGTGCCTCAGAACCTAGGGGGGGAACTAGCAATCAGCCCCAGCATTTT,CASEPRGGTSNQPQHF
TRBV7-2,.,TRBJ2-3,.,TGTGCCAGCAGCTTCACTACAGGAATCACAGATACGCAGTATTTT,CASSFTTGITDTQYF
TRBV10-2,.,TRBJ2-7,TRBD1,TGCGCCAGCAGTGAGTCTATTTACAGGGGACCCTCCTACGAGCAGTACTTC,CASSESIYRGPSYEQYF
TRBV30,.,TRBJ1-2,.,TGTGCCTGGTACAGGGCAGGCTATGGCTACACCTTC,CAWYRAGYGYTF
TRBV30,once,TRBJ1-2,.,TGTGCCTGGAGTGTAAGAGGCGTCCATGGCTACACCTTC,CAWSVRGVHGYTF
TRBV7-6,.,TRBJ1-5,.,TGTGCCAGCAGCTATAGTGGTAATCAGCCCCAGCATTTT,CASSYSGNQPQHF
TRBV4-1,.,TRBJ2-1,.,TGCGCCAGCAGCCAAGCCGGGATCGGGTTCTTC,CASSQAGIGFF
TRBV19,.,TRBJ2-5,.,TGTGCCAGTAGTATAGGGGCGACCCCAGAGACCCAGTACTTC,CASSIGATPETQYF
TRBV28,.,TRBJ1-2,.,TGTGCCAGCAGCCGAATAGGAGTCCCCCTTGGCTACACCTTC,CASSRIGVPLGYTF
TRBV30,.,TRBJ2-7,.,TGTGCCTGGAGGAGACTGAGGAGCTCCTACGAGCAGTACTTC,CAWRRLRSSYEQYF
TRBV27,.,TRBJ2-7,TRBD1,TGTGCCAGCAGTTGGGACAGGGTCTCCTACGAGCAGTACTTC,CASSWDRVSYEQYF
TRBV5-1,.,TRBJ1-4,.,TGCGCCAGCATCAAGCGGTTTATTGATGAAAAACTGTTTTTT,CASIKRFIDEKLFF
TRBV6-5,.,TRBJ2-1,.,TGTGCCAGCAGGCATGATATTCGCGGCAATGAGCAGTTCTTC,CASRHDIRGNEQFF
TRBV5-1,.,TRBJ2-2,.,TGCGCCAGCAGCTTGGGGACTTCCGGTCGAAACACCGGGGAGCTGTTTTTT,CASSLGTSGRNTGELFF